This T cell receptor (beta chain) was sequenced in a study of cytomegalovirus exposure and HLA in healthy donors. The wider study: There were approximately 400 genotyped donors. Of these, roughly 80% fell in the genetic ancestry cluster associated with self-reported Caucasian donors. Points from the study as a whole: TCR beta V- and J-gene trimming, according to a later analysis, was linked to a missense DCLRE1C variant.

Notes on this clone: The antigen is not known.

60 Vbeta and 13 Jbeta primers were used in PCR. The method was immunoSEQ multiplex PCR; TCRdb's version includes in-frame clones alone and lacks a portion of them. The sample records some 110,000 clones, about 80% being singletons. The V gene's germline CDR1 is MDHEN and CDR2 SYDVKM. The V gene end was trimmed by 6 bases and the J gene end by 2 bases; junction bases not matched to a gene: 6. The CDR3 length is 14 residues. The sequencing input was PBMCs. This receptor was taken from a middle-aged man in good health and CMV-seropositive. The V and J genes are TRBV28 and TRBJ2-7; 8 bases line up with TRBD2. CDR3: CASRGTRAPYEQYF. The DNA for the CDR3 is TGTGCCAGCAGGGGGACTAGAGCTCCCTACGAGCAGTACTTC. Drawing the rest from reference TRBV28 and TRBJ2-7, the complete variable domain is DVKVTQSSRYLVKRTGEKVFLECVQDMDHENMFWYRQDPGLGLRLIYFSYDVKMKEKGDIPEGYSVSREKKERFSLILESASTNQTSMYLCASRGTRAPYEQYFGPGTRLTVT.